The clone carrying this T cell receptor beta chain was picked up many times. Its antigen is unidentified. This sample was taken from a study of T-cell memory formation after mild COVID-19. Study conclusions and caveats: Mostly located in CM and EM were contracting CD4+ clones, with contracting CD8+ clones located in EMRA.

TCRdb reanalysed the 5' RACE reads using MiXCR and keeps one entry per CDR3 protein. This table has approximately 210,000 distinct CDR3 sequences, around 19% appearing once. This TCR derives from an adult woman who had mild COVID-19 (a few samples of this study predate the infection). Cell type and time point are not known. The sequencing sample was made of PBMCs or a T cell subset sorted from them (not recorded which).

The CDR3 DNA is TGTGCCTGGAGTGTATATAATCAGCCCCAGCATTTT. Its translation is CAWSVYNQPQHF. This chain uses TRBV30 with TRBJ1-5; D not resolved. CDR1 GTSNPN and CDR2 SVGIG come from the germline V gene (reference sequence). The CDR3 sequence is 12 residues long. Trimming took 0 bases from V and 4 from J, leaving 4 bases between them.